This TCR beta chain stems from a study of shared clonotypes between healthy human individuals. In this sample, this clone turned up once. The data were produced by immunoSEQ multiplex PCR, yet TCRdb's version contains in-frame clones alone and is incomplete. The data contain about 2.2 million clones, approximately 94% of them singletons. The V end lost 0 bases, the J end lost 0 bases, and 9 bases lay between the germline ends. Germline CDR1 is SGHKS and CDR2 is YYEKEE (reference sequence). The CDR3 contains 16 residues. Naive CD8 cells lacked CD45RO, underwent positive selection for CCR7 and left out terminally differentiated effector memory CD45RA+ cells.

The specimen sequenced was naive CD8+ T cells from PBMCs. The rearrangement links TRBV5-5 to TRBJ2-2; D is possibly TRBD1 or TRBD2 (5 bases each). This TCR was recovered from a man aged 18 to 30 in good health. Some clones in this sample may be carry-over from other donors' samples. The CDR3 sequence: CASSLATGPNTGELFF. CDR3 nucleotide sequence: TGTGCCAGCAGCTTGGCGACGGGACCGAACACCGGGGAGCTGTTTTTT.